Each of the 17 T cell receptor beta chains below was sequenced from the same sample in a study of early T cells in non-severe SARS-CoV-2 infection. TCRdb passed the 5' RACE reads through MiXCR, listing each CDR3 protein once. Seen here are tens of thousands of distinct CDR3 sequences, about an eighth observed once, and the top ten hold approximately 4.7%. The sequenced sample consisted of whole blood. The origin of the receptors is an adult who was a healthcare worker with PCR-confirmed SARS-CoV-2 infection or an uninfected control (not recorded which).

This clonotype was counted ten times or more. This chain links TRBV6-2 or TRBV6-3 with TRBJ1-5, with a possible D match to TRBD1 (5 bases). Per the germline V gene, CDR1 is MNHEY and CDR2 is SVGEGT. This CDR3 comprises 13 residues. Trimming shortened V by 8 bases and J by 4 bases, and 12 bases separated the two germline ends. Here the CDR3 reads CASAYRGNQPQHF. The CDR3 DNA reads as TGTGCCAGCGCCTACCGGGGGAATCAGCCCCAGCATTTT.

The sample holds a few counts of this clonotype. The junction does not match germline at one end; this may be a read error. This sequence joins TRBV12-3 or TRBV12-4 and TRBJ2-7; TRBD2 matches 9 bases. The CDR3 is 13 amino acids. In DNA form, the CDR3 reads TGTGCCAGCAGGTTAGCGGGGGTCTACGAGCAGTACTTC. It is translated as CASRLAGVYEQYF.

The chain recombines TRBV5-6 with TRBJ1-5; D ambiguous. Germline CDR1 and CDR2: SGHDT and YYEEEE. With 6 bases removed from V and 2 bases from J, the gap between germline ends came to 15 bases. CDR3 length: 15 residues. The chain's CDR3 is CASTTYSVGNQPQHF. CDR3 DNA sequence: TGTGCCAGCACCACCTACAGTGTTGGCAATCAGCCCCAGCATTTT.

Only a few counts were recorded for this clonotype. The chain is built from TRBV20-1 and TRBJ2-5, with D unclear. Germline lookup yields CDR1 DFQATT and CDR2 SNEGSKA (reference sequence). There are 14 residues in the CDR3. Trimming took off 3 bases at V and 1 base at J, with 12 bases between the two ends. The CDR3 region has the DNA TGCAGTGCTAGCTCTACGGCACTCCAAGAGACCCAGTACTTC. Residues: CSASSTALQETQYF.

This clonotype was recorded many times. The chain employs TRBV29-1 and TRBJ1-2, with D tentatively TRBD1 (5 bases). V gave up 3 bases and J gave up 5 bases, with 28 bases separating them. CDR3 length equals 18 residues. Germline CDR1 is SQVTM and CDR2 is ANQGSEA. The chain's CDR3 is CSVESFDGAGRIPYGYTF. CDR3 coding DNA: TGCAGCGTTGAGTCGTTCGACGGAGCAGGGAGAATACCGTATGGCTACACCTTC.

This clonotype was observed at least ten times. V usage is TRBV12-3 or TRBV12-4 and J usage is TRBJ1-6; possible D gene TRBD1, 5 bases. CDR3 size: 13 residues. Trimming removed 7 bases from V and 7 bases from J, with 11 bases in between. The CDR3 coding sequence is TGTGCCAGCACCCGAGGACAAAATTCACCCCTCCACTTT. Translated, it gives CASTRGQNSPLHF.

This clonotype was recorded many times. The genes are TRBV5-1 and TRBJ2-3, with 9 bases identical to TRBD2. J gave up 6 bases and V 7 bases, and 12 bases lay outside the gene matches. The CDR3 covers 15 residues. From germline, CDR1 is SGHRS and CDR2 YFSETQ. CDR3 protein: CASLPGTSLADTQYF. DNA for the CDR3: TGCGCCAGCCTTCCCGGGACTAGCTTAGCGGATACGCAGTATTTT.

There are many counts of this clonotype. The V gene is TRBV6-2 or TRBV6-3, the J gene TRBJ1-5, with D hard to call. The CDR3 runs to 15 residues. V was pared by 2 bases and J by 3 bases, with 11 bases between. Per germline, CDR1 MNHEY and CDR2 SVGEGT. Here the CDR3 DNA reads TGTGCCAGCAGTTACCTCCTGCAGAACAATCAGCCCCAGCATTTT. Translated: CASSYLLQNNQPQHF.

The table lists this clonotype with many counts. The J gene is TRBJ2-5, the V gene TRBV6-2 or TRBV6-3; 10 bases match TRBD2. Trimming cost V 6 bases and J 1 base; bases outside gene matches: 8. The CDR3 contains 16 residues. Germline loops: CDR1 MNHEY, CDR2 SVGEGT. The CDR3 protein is CASRTGTSAFQETQYF. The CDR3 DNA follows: TGTGCCAGCAGAACCGGGACTAGCGCCTTCCAAGAGACCCAGTACTTC.

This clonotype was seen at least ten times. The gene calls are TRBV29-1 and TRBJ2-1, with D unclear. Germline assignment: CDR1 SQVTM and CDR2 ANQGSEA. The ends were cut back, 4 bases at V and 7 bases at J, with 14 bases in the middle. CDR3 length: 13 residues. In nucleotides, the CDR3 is TGCAGCGTTGGGGCGTTCCAAGGGAATGAGCAGTTCTTC. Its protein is CSVGAFQGNEQFF.

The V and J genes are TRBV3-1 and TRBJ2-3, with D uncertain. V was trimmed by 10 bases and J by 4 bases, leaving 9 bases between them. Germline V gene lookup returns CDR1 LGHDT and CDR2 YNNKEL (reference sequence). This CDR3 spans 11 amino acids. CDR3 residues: CATVGPDTQYF. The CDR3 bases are TGTGCCACCGTGGGCCCAGATACGCAGTATTTT.

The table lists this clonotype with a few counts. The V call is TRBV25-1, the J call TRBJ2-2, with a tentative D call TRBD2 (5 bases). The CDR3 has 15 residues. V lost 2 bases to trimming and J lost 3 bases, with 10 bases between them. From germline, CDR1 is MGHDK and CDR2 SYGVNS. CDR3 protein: CASSEISDYTGELFF. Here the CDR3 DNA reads TGTGCCAGCAGTGAAATCTCGGACTACACCGGGGAGCTGTTTTTT. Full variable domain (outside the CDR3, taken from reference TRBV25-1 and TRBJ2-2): EADIYQTPRYLVIGTGKKITLECSQTMGHDKMYWYQQDPGMELHLIHYSYGVNSTEKGDLSSESTVSRIRTEHFPLTLESARPSHTSQYLCASSEISDYTGELFFGEGSRLTVL.

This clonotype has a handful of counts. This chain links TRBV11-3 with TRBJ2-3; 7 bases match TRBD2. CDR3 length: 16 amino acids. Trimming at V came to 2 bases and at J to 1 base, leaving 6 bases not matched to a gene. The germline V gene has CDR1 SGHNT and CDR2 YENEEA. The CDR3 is CASSLRRGLGTDTQYF. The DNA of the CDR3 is TGTGCCAGCAGCTTACGGCGTGGACTAGGCACAGATACGCAGTATTTT.

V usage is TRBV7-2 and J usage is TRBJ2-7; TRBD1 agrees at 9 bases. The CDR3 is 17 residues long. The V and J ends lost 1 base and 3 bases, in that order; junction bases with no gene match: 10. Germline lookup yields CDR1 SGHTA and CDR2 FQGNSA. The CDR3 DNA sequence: TGTGCCAGCAGCTTAGGGGTGCGACAGGGGGGCTTCTACGAGCAGTACTTC. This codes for CASSLGVRQGGFYEQYF.

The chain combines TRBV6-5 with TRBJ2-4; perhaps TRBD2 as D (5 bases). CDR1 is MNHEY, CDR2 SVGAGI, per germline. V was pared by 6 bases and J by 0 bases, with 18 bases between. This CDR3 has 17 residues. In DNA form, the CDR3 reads TGTGCCAGCAGCCGTCAATCGGCCGGGATAGCCAAAAACATTCAGTACTTC. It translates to CASSRQSAGIAKNIQYF.

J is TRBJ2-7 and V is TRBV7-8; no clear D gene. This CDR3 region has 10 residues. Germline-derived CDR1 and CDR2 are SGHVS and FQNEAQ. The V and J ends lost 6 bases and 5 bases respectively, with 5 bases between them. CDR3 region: CASSDHEQYF. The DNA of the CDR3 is TGTGCCAGCAGTGACCACGAGCAGTACTTC.

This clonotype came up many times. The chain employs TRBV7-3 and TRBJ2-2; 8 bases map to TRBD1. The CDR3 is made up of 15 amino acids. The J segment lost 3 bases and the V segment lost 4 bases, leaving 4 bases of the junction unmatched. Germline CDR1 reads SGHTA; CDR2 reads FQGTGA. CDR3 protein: CASSSGTGYTGELFF. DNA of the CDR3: TGTGCCAGCAGCTCTGGGACAGGTTACACCGGGGAGCTGTTTTTT. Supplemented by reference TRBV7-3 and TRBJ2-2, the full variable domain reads GAGVSQTPSNKVTEKGKYVELRCDPISGHTALYWYRQSLGQGPEFLIYFQGTGAADDSGLPNDRFFAVRPEGSVSTLKIQRTERGDSAVYLCASSSGTGYTGELFFGEGSRLTVL.